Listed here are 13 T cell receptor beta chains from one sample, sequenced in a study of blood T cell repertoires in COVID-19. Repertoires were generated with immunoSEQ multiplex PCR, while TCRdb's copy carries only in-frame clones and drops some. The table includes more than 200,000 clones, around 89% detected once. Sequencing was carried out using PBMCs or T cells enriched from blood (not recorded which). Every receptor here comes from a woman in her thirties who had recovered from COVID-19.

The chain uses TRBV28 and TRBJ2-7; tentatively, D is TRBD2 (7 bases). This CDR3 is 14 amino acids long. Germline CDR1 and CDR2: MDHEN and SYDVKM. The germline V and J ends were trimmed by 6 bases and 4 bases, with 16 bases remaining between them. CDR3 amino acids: CASSSGGLGYEQYF. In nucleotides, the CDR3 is TGTGCCAGCAGCTCCGGGGGGCTAGGGTACGAGCAGTACTTC.

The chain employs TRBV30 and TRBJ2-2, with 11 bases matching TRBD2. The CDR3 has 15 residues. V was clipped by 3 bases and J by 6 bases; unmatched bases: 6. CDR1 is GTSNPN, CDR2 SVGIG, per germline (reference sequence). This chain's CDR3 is CAWRGGSGRAGELFF. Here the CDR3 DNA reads TGTGCCTGGAGAGGAGGTAGCGGGAGGGCCGGGGAGCTGTTTTTT.

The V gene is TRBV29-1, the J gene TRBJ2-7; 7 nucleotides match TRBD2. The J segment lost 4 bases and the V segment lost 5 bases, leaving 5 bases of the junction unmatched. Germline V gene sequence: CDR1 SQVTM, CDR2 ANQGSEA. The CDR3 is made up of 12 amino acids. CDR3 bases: TGCAGCGTTAATTGGGGGGGTTACGAGCAGTACTTC. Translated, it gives CSVNWGGYEQYF.

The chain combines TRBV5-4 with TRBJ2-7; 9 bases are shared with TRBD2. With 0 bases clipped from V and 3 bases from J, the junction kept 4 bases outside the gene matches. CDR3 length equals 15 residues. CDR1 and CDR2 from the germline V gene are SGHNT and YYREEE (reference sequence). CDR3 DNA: TGTGCCAGCAGCTTGGGAGCGGGAGGTTTCTACGAGCAGTACTTC. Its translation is CASSLGAGGFYEQYF.

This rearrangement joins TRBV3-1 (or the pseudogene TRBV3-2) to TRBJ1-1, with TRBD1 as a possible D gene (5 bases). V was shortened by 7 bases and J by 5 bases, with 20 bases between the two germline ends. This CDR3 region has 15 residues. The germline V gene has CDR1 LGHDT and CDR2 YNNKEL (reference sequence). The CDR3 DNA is TGTGCCAGCACATCCGGGACTTTCCTTCGGACTGAAGCTTTCTTT. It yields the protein CASTSGTFLRTEAFF.

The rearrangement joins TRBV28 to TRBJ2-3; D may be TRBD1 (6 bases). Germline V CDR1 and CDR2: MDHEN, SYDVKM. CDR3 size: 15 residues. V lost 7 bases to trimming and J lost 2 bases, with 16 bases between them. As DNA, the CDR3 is TGTGCCAGCAACCTATGGGGGCGAAACACAGATACGCAGTATTTT. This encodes CASNLWGRNTDTQYF.

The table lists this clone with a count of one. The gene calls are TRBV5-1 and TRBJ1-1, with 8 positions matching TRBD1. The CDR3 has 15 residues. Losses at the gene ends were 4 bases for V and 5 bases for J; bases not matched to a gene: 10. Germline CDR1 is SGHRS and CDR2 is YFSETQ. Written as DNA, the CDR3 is TGCGCCAGCAGCCTAGGCAACAGGGGGGCGACTGAAGCTTTCTTT. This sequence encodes CASSLGNRGATEAFF.

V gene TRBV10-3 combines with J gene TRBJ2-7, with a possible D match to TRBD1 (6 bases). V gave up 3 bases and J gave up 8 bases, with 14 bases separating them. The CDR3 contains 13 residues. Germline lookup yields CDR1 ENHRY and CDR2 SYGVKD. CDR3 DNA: TGTGCCATCAGTGATGGGACAACGATCAAGCAGTACTTC. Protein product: CAISDGTTIKQYF.

CDR3 amino acids: CASSLGLMRVSFTDTQYF. The CDR3 DNA sequence: TGTGCCAGCAGCTTAGGGCTCATGAGGGTCAGTTTCACAGATACGCAGTATTTT. V and J are TRBV7-9 and TRBJ2-3; tentatively, D is TRBD2 (5 bases). This CDR3 comprises 18 residues. Germline CDR1 is SEHNR and CDR2 is FQNEAQ (reference sequence). V gave up 1 base and J gave up 2 bases, with 19 bases separating them.

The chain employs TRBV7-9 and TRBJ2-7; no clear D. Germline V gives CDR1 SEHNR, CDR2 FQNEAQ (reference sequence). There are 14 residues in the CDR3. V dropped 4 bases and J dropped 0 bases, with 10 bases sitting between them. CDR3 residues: CASSSAAISYEQYF. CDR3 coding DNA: TGTGCCAGCAGCTCCGCGGCAATCTCCTACGAGCAGTACTTC. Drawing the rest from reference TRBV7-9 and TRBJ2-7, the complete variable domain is DTGVSQNPRHKITKRGQNVTFRCDPISEHNRLYWYRQTLGQGPEFLTYFQNEAQLEKSRLLSDRFSAERPKGSFSTLEIQRTEQGDSAMYLCASSSAAISYEQYFGPGTRLTVT.

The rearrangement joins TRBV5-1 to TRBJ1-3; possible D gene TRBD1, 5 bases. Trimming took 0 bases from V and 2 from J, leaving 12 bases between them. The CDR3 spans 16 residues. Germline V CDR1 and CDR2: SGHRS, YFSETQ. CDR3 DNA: TGCGCCAGCAGCTTGGAACCCGACAGTACTGGAAACACCATATATTTT. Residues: CASSLEPDSTGNTIYF. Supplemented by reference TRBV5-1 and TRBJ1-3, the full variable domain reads KAGVTQTPRYLIKTRGQQVTLSCSPISGHRSVSWYQQTPGQGLQFLFEYFSETQRNKGNFPGRFSGRQFSNSRSEMNVSTLELGDSALYLCASSLEPDSTGNTIYFGEGSWLTVV.

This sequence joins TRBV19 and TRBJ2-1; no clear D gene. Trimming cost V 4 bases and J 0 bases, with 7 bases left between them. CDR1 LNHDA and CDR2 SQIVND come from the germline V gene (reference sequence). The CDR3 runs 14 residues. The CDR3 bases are TGTGCCAGTAGTACACAGAGCTCCTACAATGAGCAGTTCTTC. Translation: CASSTQSSYNEQFF.

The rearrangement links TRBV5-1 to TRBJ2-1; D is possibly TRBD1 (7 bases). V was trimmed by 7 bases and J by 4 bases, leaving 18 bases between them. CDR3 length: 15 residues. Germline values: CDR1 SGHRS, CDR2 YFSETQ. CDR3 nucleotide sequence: TGCGCCAGCTCATGGGCCCAGGGGGGATACAATGAGCAGTTCTTC. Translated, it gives CASSWAQGGYNEQFF.